The 2 T cell receptor beta chains below all came from one sample that was sequenced in a study of blood T cell repertoires in COVID-19. Method: immunoSEQ multiplex PCR; TCRdb's copy keeps in-frame clones and lacks some. Of 140,000 or so clones listed, about 85% were seen once; the top ten hold roughly 2.5%. Sequencing was performed on peripheral blood. The receptors originated from a human donor with COVID-19, enrolled during active disease. The donor label of this sample is uncertain.

The chain employs TRBV3-1 (or the pseudogene TRBV3-2) and TRBJ2-4; D perhaps matches TRBD1 (6 bases). The V end was cut by 0 bases, the J end by 12 bases, with 12 bases between. This CDR3 has 13 residues. Germline-derived CDR1 and CDR2 are LGHDT and YNNKEL (reference sequence). CDR3 nucleotide sequence: TGTGCCAGCAGCCAAGACCCCACAGGGTATCAGTACTTC. It encodes CASSQDPTGYQYF.

The gene calls are TRBV10-1 and TRBJ2-1; tentatively, D is TRBD2 (6 bases). The CDR3 totals 14 residues. The V end was cut by 4 bases, the J end by 5 bases, with 12 bases between. Germline V gene lookup returns CDR1 WNHNN and CDR2 SYGVQD (reference sequence). The CDR3 sequence is CASSGGVRDNEQFF. The CDR3 DNA is TGCGCCAGCAGTGGGGGGGTTCGGGACAATGAGCAGTTCTTC.